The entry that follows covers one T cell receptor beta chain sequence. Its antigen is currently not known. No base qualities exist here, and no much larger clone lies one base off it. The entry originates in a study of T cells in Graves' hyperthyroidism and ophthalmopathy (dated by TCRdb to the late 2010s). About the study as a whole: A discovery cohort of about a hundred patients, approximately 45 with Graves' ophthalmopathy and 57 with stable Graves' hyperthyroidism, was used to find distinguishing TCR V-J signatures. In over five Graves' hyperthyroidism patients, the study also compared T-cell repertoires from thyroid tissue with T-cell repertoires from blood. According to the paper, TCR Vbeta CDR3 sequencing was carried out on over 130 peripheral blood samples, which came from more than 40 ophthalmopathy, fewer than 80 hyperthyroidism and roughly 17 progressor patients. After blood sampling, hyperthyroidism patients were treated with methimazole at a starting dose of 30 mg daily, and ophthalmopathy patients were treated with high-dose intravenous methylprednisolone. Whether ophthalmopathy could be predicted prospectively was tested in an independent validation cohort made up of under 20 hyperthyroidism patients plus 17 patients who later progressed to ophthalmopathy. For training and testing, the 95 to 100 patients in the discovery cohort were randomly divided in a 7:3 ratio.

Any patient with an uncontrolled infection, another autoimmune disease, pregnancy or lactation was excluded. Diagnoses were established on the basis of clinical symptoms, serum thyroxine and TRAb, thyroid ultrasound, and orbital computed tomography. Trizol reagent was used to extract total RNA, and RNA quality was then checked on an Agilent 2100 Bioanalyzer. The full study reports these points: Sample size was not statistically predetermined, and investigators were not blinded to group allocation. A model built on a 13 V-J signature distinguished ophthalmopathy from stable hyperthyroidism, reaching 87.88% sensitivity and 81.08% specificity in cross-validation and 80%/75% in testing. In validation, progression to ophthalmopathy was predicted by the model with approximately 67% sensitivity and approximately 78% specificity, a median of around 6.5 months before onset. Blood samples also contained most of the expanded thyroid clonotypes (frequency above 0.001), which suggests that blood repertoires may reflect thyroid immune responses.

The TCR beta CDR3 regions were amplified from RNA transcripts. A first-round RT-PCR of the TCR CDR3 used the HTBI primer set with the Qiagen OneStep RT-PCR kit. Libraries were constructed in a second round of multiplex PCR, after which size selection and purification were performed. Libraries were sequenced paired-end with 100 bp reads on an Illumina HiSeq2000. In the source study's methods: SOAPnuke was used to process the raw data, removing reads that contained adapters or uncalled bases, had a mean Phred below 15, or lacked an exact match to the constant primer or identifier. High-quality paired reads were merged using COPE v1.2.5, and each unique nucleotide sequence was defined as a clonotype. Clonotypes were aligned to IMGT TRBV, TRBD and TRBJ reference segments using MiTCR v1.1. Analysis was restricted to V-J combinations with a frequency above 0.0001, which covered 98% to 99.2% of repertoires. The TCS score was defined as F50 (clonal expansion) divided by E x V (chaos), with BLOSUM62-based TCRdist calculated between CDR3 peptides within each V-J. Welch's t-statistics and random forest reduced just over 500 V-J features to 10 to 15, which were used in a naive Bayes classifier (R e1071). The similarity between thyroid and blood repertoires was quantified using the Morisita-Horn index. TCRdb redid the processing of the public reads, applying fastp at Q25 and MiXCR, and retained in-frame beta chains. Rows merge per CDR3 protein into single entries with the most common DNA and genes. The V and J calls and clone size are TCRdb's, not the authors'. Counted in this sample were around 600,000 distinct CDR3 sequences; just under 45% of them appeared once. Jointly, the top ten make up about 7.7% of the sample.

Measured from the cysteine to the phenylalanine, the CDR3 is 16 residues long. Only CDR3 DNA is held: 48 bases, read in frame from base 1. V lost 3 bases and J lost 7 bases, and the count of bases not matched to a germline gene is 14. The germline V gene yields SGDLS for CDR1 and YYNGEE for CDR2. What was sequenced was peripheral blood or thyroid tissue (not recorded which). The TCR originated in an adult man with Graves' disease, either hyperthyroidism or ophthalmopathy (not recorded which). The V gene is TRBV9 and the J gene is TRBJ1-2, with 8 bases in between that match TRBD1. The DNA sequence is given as TGTGCCAGCAGCGGCTGGGACAGGCGGACTGGCGTTGGCTACACCTTC. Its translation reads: CASSGWDRRTGVGYTF.